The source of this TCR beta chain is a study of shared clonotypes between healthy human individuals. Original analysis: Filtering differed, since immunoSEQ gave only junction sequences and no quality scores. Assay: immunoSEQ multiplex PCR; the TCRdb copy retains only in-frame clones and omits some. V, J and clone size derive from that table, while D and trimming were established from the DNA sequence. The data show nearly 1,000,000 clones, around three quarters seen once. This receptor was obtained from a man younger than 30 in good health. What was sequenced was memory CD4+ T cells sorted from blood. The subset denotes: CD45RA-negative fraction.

The DNA of the CDR3 is TGTGCCAGCACCCTAGAGCGGACAGTACTACAAGAGACCCAGTACTTC. Translated, it gives CASTLERTVLQETQYF. The V call is TRBV28, the J call TRBJ2-5, with D tentatively TRBD1 (6 bases). V was trimmed by 7 bases and J by 2 bases, leaving 20 bases between them. Germline assignment: CDR1 MDHEN and CDR2 SYDVKM. This CDR3 has 16 amino acids.